This T cell receptor beta chain was profiled in a study of shared clonotypes between healthy human individuals. Study-wide background: Researchers assigned three CD4 naive, three CD4 memory, two CD8 naive and one CD8 memory plate to each donor. Study results and caveats: When compared with the clonotypes that were shared by all four sorted-subset donors, the non-shared clonotypes turned out to have lower generation probabilities.

CDR1 LNHDA and CDR2 SQIVND come from the germline V gene (reference sequence). The CDR3 is made up of 20 amino acids. J gave up 2 bases and V 2 bases, and 17 bases lay outside the gene matches. Some clones are missing from TCRdb's copy, which holds only in-frame ones; the method was immunoSEQ multiplex PCR. This table holds 2 million to 2.5 million clones, approximately 90% found once. About this clone itself: What it binds is unknown.

The chain carries TRBV19 and TRBJ2-2; 7 positions agree with TRBD2. Sequenced material: naive CD4+ T cells from PBMCs. Subset of the sample: CD45RA+ positively selected. This sequence originates from a man between 18 and 35 years old in good health. Some clones in this sample may be carry-over from other donors' samples. CDR3 protein: CASSISSGPRAPINTGELFF. The CDR3 DNA reads TGTGCCAGTAGTATATCTAGCGGTCCCCGGGCCCCTATCAACACCGGGGAGCTGTTTTTT.